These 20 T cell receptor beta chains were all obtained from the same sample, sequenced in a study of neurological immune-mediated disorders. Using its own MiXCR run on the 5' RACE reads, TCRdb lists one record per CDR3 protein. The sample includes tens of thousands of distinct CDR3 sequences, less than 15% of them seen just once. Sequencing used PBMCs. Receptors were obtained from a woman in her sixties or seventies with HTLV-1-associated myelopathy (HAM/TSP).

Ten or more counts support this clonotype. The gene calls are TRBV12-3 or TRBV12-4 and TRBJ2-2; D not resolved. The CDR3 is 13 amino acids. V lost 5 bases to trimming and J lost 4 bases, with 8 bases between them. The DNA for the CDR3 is TGTGCCAGCAGTCCCAGCCCCACCGGGGAGCTGTTTTTT. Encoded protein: CASSPSPTGELFF.

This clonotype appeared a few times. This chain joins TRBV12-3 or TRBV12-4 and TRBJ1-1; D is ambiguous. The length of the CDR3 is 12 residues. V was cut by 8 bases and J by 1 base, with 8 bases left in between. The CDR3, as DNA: TGTGCCAGCCAGGCGGGGAACACTGAAGCTTTCTTT. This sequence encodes CASQAGNTEAFF.

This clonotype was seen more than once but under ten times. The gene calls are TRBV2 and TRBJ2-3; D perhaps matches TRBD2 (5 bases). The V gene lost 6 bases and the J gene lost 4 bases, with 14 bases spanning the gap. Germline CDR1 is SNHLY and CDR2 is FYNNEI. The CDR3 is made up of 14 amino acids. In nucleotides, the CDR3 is TGTGCCAGCAGCGGCGAACGAGGGTCAGATACGCAGTATTTT. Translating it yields CASSGERGSDTQYF.

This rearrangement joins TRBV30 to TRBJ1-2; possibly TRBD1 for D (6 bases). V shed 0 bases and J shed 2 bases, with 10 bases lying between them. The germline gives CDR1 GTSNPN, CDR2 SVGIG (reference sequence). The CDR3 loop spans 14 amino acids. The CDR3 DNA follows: TGTGCCTGGAGTGTTTCAGGGGTCAACTATGGCTACACCTTC. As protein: CAWSVSGVNYGYTF.

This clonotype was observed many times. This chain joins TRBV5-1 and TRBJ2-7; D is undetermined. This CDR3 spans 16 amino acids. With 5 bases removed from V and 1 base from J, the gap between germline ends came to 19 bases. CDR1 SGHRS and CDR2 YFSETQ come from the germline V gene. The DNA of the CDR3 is TGCGCCAGCAGTTCCGTACCCGAAGTTTGGTCCTACGAGCAGTACTTC. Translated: CASSSVPEVWSYEQYF.

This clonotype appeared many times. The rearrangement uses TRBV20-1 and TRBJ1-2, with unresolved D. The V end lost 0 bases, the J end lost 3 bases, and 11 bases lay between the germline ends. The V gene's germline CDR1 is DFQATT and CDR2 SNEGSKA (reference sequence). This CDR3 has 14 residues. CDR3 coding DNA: TGCAGTGCTAGAGACAGGCGTAGCGACTATGGCTACACCTTC. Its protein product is CSARDRRSDYGYTF.

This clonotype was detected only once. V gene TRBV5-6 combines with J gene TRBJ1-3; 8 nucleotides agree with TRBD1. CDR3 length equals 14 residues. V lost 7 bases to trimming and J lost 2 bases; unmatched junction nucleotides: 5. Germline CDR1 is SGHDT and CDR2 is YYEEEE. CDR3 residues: CASFTTGAGNTIYF. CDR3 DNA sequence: TGTGCCAGCTTTACGACAGGGGCTGGAAACACCATATATTTT.

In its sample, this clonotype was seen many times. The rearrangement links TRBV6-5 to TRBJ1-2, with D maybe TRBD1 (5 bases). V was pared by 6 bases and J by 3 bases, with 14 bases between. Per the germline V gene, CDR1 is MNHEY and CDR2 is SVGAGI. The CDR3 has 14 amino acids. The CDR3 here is CASRSGGGYYGYTF. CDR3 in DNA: TGTGCCAGCAGAAGCGGGGGAGGGTACTATGGCTACACCTTC.

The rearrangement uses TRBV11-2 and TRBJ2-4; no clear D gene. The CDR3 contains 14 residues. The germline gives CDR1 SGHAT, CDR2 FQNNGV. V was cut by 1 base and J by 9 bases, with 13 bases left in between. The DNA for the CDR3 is TGTGCCAGCAGCTTAGGCGGCGGCTTAAGCATTCAGTACTTC. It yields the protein CASSLGGGLSIQYF.

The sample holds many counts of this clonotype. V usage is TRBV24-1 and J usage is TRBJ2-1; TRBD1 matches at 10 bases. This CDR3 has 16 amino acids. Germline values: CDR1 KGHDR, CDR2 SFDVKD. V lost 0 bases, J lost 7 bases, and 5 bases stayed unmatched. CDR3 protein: CATSDLRTGGVNEQFF. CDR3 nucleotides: TGTGCCACCAGTGATTTGAGGACAGGGGGTGTGAATGAGCAGTTCTTC.

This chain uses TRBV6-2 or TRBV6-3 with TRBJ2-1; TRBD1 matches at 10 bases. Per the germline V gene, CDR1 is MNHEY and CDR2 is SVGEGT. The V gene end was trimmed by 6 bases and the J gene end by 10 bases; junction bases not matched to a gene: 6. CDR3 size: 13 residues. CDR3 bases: TGTGCCAGCAGAGGGACAGGGGTAATAGAGCAGTTCTTC. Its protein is CASRGTGVIEQFF.

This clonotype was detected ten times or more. Here the CDR3 reads CASSQDGQRGETQYF. The CDR3 DNA reads as TGTGCCAGCAGCCAAGACGGACAGAGAGGAGAGACCCAGTACTTC. The chain links TRBV3-1 to TRBJ2-5, with D possibly being TRBD1 (6 bases). The CDR3 sequence is 15 residues long. Germline V gene data show CDR1 as LGHDT and CDR2 as YNNKEL (reference sequence). Trimming took 0 bases from V and 4 from J, leaving 12 bases between them.

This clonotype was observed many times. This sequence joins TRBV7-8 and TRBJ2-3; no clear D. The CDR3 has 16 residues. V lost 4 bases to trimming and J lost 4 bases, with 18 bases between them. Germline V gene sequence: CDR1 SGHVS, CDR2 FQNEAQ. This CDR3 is CASSSRALHSADTQYF. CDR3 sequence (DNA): TGTGCCAGCAGCTCCCGGGCCCTGCATTCTGCAGATACGCAGTATTTT.

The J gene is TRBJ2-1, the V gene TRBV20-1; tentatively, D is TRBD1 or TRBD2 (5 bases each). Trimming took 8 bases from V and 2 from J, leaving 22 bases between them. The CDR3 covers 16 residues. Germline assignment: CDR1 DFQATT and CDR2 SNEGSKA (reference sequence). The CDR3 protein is CSSATVGVGPYNEQFF. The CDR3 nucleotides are TGCAGTAGCGCGACCGTGGGGGTAGGGCCCTACAATGAGCAGTTCTTC.

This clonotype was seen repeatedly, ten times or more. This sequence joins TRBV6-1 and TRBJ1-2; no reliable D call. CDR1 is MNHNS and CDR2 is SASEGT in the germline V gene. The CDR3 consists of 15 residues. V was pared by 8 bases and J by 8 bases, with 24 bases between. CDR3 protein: CASSRGTFGPEGYTF. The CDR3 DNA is TGTGCCAGCTCACGGGGTACATTTGGTCCCGAGGGCTACACCTTC.

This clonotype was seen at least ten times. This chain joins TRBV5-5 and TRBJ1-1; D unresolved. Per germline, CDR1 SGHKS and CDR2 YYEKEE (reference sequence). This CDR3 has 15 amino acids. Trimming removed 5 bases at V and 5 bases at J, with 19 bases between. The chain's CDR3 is CASSILYTAGTEAFF. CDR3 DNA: TGTGCCAGCAGTATCCTTTATACGGCGGGGACTGAAGCTTTCTTT.

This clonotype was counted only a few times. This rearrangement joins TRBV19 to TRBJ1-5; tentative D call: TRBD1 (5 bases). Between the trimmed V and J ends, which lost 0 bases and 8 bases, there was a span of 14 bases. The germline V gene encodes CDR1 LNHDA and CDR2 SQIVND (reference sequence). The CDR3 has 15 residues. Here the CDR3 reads CASSIEGRDFEPQHF. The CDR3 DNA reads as TGTGCCAGTAGTATAGAAGGGCGGGACTTTGAGCCCCAGCATTTT.

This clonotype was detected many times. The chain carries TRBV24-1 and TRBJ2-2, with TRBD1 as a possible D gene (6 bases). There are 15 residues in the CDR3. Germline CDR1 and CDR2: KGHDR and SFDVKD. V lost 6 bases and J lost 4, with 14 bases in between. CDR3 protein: CATSPGTPGTGELFF. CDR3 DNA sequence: TGTGCCACCAGTCCCGGGACACCGGGCACCGGGGAGCTGTTTTTT.

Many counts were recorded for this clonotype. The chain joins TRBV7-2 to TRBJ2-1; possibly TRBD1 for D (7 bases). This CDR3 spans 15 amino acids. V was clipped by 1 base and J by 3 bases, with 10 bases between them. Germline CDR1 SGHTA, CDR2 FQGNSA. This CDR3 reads CASSLGRGDYNEQFF. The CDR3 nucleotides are TGTGCCAGCAGCTTAGGCAGGGGGGACTACAATGAGCAGTTCTTC.

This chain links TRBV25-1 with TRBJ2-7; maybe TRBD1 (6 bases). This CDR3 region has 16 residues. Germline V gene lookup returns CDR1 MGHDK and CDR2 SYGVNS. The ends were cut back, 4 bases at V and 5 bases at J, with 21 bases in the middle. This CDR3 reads CASSARETGGLDEQYF. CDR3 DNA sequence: TGTGCCAGCAGTGCTAGAGAGACAGGCGGCCTGGACGAGCAGTACTTC.